This T cell receptor (beta chain) was identified in a study of cytomegalovirus exposure and HLA in healthy donors. This PCR relied on a set of 60 Vbeta primers and 13 Jbeta primers. TCRdb's table, derived via immunoSEQ multiplex PCR, lists solely in-frame clones and lacks some. The sample holds about 140,000 clones, approximately 70% seen once. With 3 bases clipped from V and 7 bases from J, the junction kept 5 bases outside the gene matches. This CDR3 spans 15 amino acids. CDR1 is MNHEY, CDR2 SMNVEV, per germline (reference sequence). The rearrangement joins TRBV27 to TRBJ2-7; 14 positions agree with TRBD2. The origin of this receptor is a woman in her sixties or seventies in good health and CMV-seropositive. Input material: PBMCs. DNA for the CDR3: TGTGCCAGCAGTTTGGGACTAGCGGGAGTTGGGGAGCAGTACTTC. Translation gives CASSLGLAGVGEQYF.